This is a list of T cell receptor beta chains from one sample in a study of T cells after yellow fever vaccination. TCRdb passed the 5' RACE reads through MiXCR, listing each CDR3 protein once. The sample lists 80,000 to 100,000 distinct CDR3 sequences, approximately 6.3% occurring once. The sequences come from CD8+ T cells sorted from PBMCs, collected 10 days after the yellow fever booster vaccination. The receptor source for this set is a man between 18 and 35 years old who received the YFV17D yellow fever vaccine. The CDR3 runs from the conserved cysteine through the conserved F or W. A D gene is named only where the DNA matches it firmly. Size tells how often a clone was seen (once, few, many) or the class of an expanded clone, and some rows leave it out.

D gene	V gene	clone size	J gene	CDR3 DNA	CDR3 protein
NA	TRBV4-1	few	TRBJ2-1	TGCGCCAGCAGCCCTGCCTCACCCGGGACGTCCCGCCCCAATGAGCAGTTCTTC	CASSPASPGTSRPNEQFF
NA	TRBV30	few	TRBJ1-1	TGTGCCTGGAGTGTTTATGGGCACACTGAAGCTTTCTTT	CAWSVYGHTEAFF
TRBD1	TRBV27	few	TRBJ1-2	TGTGCCAGCAGTTCAACCGGGACAGGGGGTTATGGCTATGGCTACACCTTC	CASSSTGTGGYGYGYTF
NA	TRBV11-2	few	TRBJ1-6	TGTGCCAGCAGCCCCCGGGGGAGCTCCTATAATTCACCCCTCCACTTT	CASSPRGSSYNSPLHF
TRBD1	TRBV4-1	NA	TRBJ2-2	TGCGCCAGCAGCCAGGCCGGGACAGGGGGCCCCGGGGAGCTGTTTTTT	CASSQAGTGGPGELFF
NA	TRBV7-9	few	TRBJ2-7	TGTGCCAGCAGCTTAGGGCGGGTGGGGACCTACGAGCAGTACTTC	CASSLGRVGTYEQYF
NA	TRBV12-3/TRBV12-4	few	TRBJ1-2	TGTGCCAGCACCACAGGGAAGCATGGCTACACCTTC	CASTTGKHGYTF
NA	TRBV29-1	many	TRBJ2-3	TGCAGCGTTGAAGATAACACAGATACGCAGTATTTT	CSVEDNTDTQYF
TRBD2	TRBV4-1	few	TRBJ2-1	TGCGCCAGCAGCCACGGGACTAGCGGGGGGTTGGAGCAGTTCTTC	CASSHGTSGGLEQFF
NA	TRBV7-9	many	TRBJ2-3	TGTGCCAGCAGCTTGGCCCTAGTGGATACGCAGTATTTT	CASSLALVDTQYF